A selection of T cell receptor beta chains follows, all from one sample in a study of T cells in Graves' hyperthyroidism and ophthalmopathy. TCRdb re-called the multiplex PCR reads with MiXCR, one entry per CDR3 protein. This sample has approximately 300,000 distinct CDR3 sequences, with about 18% found just once. The sample taken for sequencing was blood. The receptors were gathered from a woman aged 60-75 years with Graves' ophthalmopathy. The CDR3 runs from the conserved cysteine through the conserved F or W. D genes are given only for firm matches. Clone size is given for some rows only: seen once, a few or many times, or a class if the clone is expanded.

j_gene | v_gene | abundance | d_gene | CDR3nt | CDR3aa
TRBJ1-6 | TRBV5-8 | few | . | TGTGCCAGCAGCCCGACAGGTCCCTATAATTCACCCCTCCACTTT | CASSPTGPYNSPLHF
TRBJ2-3 | TRBV7-2 | . | . | TGTGCCAGCAGCTTATTTCTATCAAAACGCACAGATACGCAGTATTTT | CASSLFLSKRTDTQYF
TRBJ2-5 | TRBV7-7 | many | . | TGTGCCAGCAGCTTAGTACACAGCATCCAAGAGACCCAGTACTTC | CASSLVHSIQETQYF
TRBJ1-1 | TRBV7-6 | many | . | TGTGCCAGCAGCGACCATCGGGACACTGAAGCTTTCTTT | CASSDHRDTEAFF
TRBJ1-1 | TRBV10-3 | . | . | TGTGCCATCAGTGATACCAGGATGAACACTGAAGCTTTCTTT | CAISDTRMNTEAFF
TRBJ1-5 | TRBV5-1 | many | TRBD1 | TGCGCCAGCAGCCTACAGGGGGGGGGCAATCAGCCCCAGCATTTT | CASSLQGGGNQPQHF
TRBJ1-5 | TRBV20-1 | many | TRBD1 | TGCAGTGCTAGAGAAGATAGGACAGGGTGGGGTCAGCCCCAGCATTTT | CSAREDRTGWGQPQHF
TRBJ1-2 | TRBV28 | . | TRBD1 | TGTGCCAGCAGGACAGGGGGCGTCTATGGCTACACCTTC | CASRTGGVYGYTF
TRBJ2-3 | TRBV18 | . | TRBD1 | TGTGCCAGCTCACCTCTCGTACAGGGGCTGGGCACAGATACGCAGTATTTT | CASSPLVQGLGTDTQYF
TRBJ2-3 | TRBV4-2 | . | TRBD2 | TGTGCCAGCAGCCAAGCAGCGGGGAGTAGCGGGGGGACTTACACGCAGTATTTT | CASSQAAGSSGGTYTQYF
TRBJ2-2 | TRBV5-1 | . | TRBD2 | TGCGCCAGCAGCCCGAGACTAGCGGGAGGAACCGGGGAGCTGTTTTTT | CASSPRLAGGTGELFF
TRBJ1-2 | TRBV12-3/TRBV12-4 | many | . | TGTGCCAGTTACTATACGGGATCTAACTATGGCTACACCTTC | CASYYTGSNYGYTF
TRBJ2-2 | TRBV7-2 | many | TRBD2 | TGTGCCAGCAGATCTAGCGGGATTTGGTATACGTCCGGGGAGCTGTTTTTT | CASRSSGIWYTSGELFF
TRBJ2-5 | TRBV3-1 | many | . | TGTGCCAGCAGCCAAGATTCTACGGTCTGGTCAGAGACCCAGTACTTC | CASSQDSTVWSETQYF
TRBJ2-7 | TRBV4-3 | few | . | TGCGCCAGCAGCCGCTTCCTAGGGGGCTACGAGCAGTACTTC | CASSRFLGGYEQYF
TRBJ1-1 | TRBV12-3/TRBV12-4 | many | TRBD1 | TGTGCCAGCAGACTAAGGACAGGAGACAACACTGAAGCTTTCTTT | CASRLRTGDNTEAFF
TRBJ1-6 | TRBV6-1 | . | . | TGTGCCAGCAACGGGTTTGGTAATTCACCCCTCCACTTT | CASNGFGNSPLHF
TRBJ2-2 | TRBV11-3 | . | . | TGTGCCAGCAGCTTAATTTCAGGGGTAGGCTCCGGGGAGCTGTTTTTT | CASSLISGVGSGELFF
TRBJ2-3 | TRBV15 | many | . | TGTGCCACCAGCAGTGTGGGGACAGATACGCAGTATTTT | CATSSVGTDTQYF
TRBJ2-1 | TRBV6-1 | many | TRBD2 | TGTGCCAGCAGCCCCGGGACTAGCGGGAGTGGAGGGTACAATGAGCAGTTCTTC | CASSPGTSGSGGYNEQFF
TRBJ2-7 | TRBV28 | many | TRBD2 | TGTGCCAGCAGACCGGGACTAGCGGGAGTCTACGAGCAGTACTTC | CASRPGLAGVYEQYF
TRBJ2-5 | TRBV20-1 | many | . | TGCAGTGCCGGGAGCGAGACCCAGTACTTC | CSAGSETQYF
TRBJ2-1 | TRBV11-2 | . | TRBD1 | TGTGCCAGCAGCCCCACCGGGATAAGACAGGGGATGAATGAGCAGTTCTTC | CASSPTGIRQGMNEQFF
TRBJ2-1 | TRBV3-1 | many | . | TGTGCCAGCAGCCAAGGTAGAGGGAATGGCAATGAGCAGTTCTTC | CASSQGRGNGNEQFF
TRBJ1-1 | TRBV27 | few | . | TGTGCCAGCAGTCACAATGTGTACACTGAAGCTTTCTTT | CASSHNVYTEAFF
TRBJ2-7 | TRBV7-9 | many | . | TGTGCCAGCAGCTTAGCGGTGAACCCCTACGAGCAGTACTTC | CASSLAVNPYEQYF
TRBJ2-1 | TRBV7-9 | many | TRBD2 | TGTGCCAGCAGCCGGTCCGGGACTAGCGGAGGGAATGAGCAGTTCTTC | CASSRSGTSGGNEQFF
TRBJ1-4 | TRBV7-9 | few | TRBD1 | TGTGCCAGCAGCGCGGGACAGGTTTATGAAAAACTGTTTTTT | CASSAGQVYEKLFF
TRBJ1-1 | TRBV29-1 | . | TRBD1 | TGCAGCGCCACATACGGGACAGCCACTGAAGCTTTCTTT | CSATYGTATEAFF
TRBJ2-4 | TRBV29-1 | . | . | TGCAGCGTTGATATGGGGTGGGACAAAAACATTCAGTACTTC | CSVDMGWDKNIQYF
TRBJ1-2 | TRBV6-2/TRBV6-3 | few | . | TGTGCCAGCAGTTCGACAGGTTGGGGTACGGGCTACACCTTC | CASSSTGWGTGYTF
TRBJ1-2 | TRBV27 | many | . | TGTGCCAGCAGTTTTATGCGGGGATCAAACTATGGCTACACCTTC | CASSFMRGSNYGYTF
TRBJ1-2 | TRBV20-1 | many | . | TGCAGTGCCTCCTGGACAGCTAACTATGGCTACACCTTC | CSASWTANYGYTF
TRBJ1-1 | TRBV6-1 | . | . | TGTGCCAGCAGTGTAAGACAGATGAACACTGAAGCTTTCTTT | CASSVRQMNTEAFF
TRBJ2-1 | TRBV7-3 | . | . | TGTGCCAGCAGCTTAGGTAGAGGGCACAATGAGCGGTTCTTC | CASSLGRGHNERFF